This T cell receptor beta chain was identified in a study of neoadjuvant nivolumab and ipilimumab in lung cancer. Findings and limits, study-wide: TCR richness and clonality were higher in tumors than adjacent uninvolved lung. Pretherapy blood TCR richness correlated positively with resected tumor richness. Only two of four nivolumab-treated tumors gained richness and clonality by surgery. Pathologic regression was not significantly tied to TCR clonality.

Note on this clone: The target antigen is unknown.

Some clones are missing from TCRdb's copy, which holds only in-frame ones; the method was immunoSEQ multiplex PCR. Counted here are tens of thousands of clones, roughly 91% occurring once; the ten biggest clones make up more than 3%. The CDR3 is 15 amino acids. Trimming took 3 bases from V and 0 from J, leaving 11 bases between them. Germline V gene data show CDR1 as SGHTA and CDR2 as FQGNSA. The chain has TRBV7-2 and TRBJ1-1; D is perhaps TRBD1 (6 bases). This material consisted of blood, taken before neoadjuvant nivolumab, alone or with ipilimumab. This clonotype was sampled from an adult with non-small cell lung cancer. Some clones in this sample may be carry-over from other donors' samples. CDR3 loop: CASSFVGGLNTEAFF. The CDR3 DNA reads as TGTGCCAGCAGCTTCGTAGGGGGGCTGAACACTGAAGCTTTCTTT. The whole variable domain, remainder taken from reference TRBV7-2 and TRBJ1-1, is GAGVSQSPSNKVTEKGKDVELRCDPISGHTALYWYRQSLGQGLEFLIYFQGNSAPDKSGLPSDRFSAERTGGSVSTLTIQRTQQEDSAVYLCASSFVGGLNTEAFFGQGTRLTVV.